The clone carrying this T cell receptor (beta chain) was found a few times. This sample stems from a study of T cells in Graves' hyperthyroidism and ophthalmopathy. Across the whole study: Any treatment followed the collection of peripheral blood at initial diagnosis.

Aged 18 to 65, the patients had hyperthyroidism that was newly diagnosed and had lasted under 2 months. The diagnoses drew upon clinical symptoms, serum thyroxine and TRAb, thyroid ultrasound and orbital computed tomography. The CDR3 loop spans 20 amino acids. Per the germline V gene, CDR1 is MGHDK and CDR2 is SYGVNS. After removal of 6 bases from V and 9 bases from J, the junction contained 24 bases not matched to a gene. TCR beta CDR3 sequences were amplified from RNA transcripts. First-round RT-PCR targeting the TCR CDR3 was performed with the HTBI primer set. TCRdb analysed the multiplex PCR reads with MiXCR anew, one entry per CDR3 protein. The sample gives 300,000 to 450,000 distinct CDR3 sequences, 15% to 18% of which show up once; roughly 25% is in the top ten.

The TCR originated in a young woman with Graves' hyperthyroidism that later progressed to Graves' ophthalmopathy. Sequenced: blood. The rearrangement joins TRBV25-1 to TRBJ2-2; the match to TRBD2 covers 11 bases. CDR3 in amino acids: CASSEGTGRPGLAALRELFF. The CDR3 region has the DNA TGTGCCAGCAGCGAGGGGACAGGGCGACCGGGACTAGCGGCTTTAAGGGAGCTGTTTTTT.